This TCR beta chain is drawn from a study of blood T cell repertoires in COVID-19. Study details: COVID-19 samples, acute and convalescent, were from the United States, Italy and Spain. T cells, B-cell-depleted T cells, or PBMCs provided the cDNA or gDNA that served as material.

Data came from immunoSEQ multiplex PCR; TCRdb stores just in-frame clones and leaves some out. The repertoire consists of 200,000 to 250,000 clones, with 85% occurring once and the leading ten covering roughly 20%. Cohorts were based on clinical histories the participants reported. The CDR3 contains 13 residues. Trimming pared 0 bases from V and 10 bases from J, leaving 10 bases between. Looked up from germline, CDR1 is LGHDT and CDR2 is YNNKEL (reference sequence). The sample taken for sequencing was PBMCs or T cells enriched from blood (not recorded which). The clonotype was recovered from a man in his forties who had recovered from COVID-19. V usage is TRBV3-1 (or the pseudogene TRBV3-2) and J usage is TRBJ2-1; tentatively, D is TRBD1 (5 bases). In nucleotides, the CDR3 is TGTGCCAGCAGCCAAGATTCTGGGGCGGAGCAGTTCTTC. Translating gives CASSQDSGAEQFF.